These 10 T cell receptor beta chains share one sample of origin, sequenced in a study of CD8 T cells in ankylosing spondylitis. In TCRdb, the 5' RACE reads were re-called with MiXCR into one record per CDR3 protein. The data hold 350,000 or so distinct CDR3 sequences, with roughly 12% observed a single time. The material sequenced was blood, either unsorted or a sorted T cell fraction (not recorded which). Receptors originate from a female donor with ankylosing spondylitis or in good health (not recorded which).

The chain carries TRBV5-5 and TRBJ1-2; D perhaps matches TRBD1 (5 bases). CDR1 SGHKS and CDR2 YYEKEE come from the germline V gene (reference sequence). This CDR3 has 14 amino acids. V was cut by 4 bases and J by 2 bases, with 12 bases left in between. The DNA of the CDR3 is TGTGCCAGCAGCCGAGGTGGGGGAAACTATGGCTACACCTTC. Translating it yields CASSRGGGNYGYTF.

This clonotype was seen ten or more times. V gene TRBV5-1 combines with J gene TRBJ2-7; TRBD1 agrees at 12 bases. This CDR3 comprises 18 residues. After removal of 0 bases from V and 3 bases from J, the junction contained 10 bases not matched to a gene. CDR1 and CDR2 (germline): SGHRS, YFSETQ. This CDR3 reads CASSLERGTGGTFYEQYF. The DNA of the CDR3 is TGCGCCAGCAGCTTGGAACGGGGGACAGGGGGCACTTTCTACGAGCAGTACTTC. Together with reference TRBV5-1 and TRBJ2-7, the CDR3 gives the full variable domain: KAGVTQTPRYLIKTRGQQVTLSCSPISGHRSVSWYQQTPGQGLQFLFEYFSETQRNKGNFPGRFSGRQFSNSRSEMNVSTLELGDSALYLCASSLERGTGGTFYEQYFGPGTRLTVT.

This clonotype was seen many times. The J gene is TRBJ2-7, the V gene TRBV5-1; D unclear. The CDR3 is made up of 14 amino acids. Germline CDR1 SGHRS, CDR2 YFSETQ. V was shortened by 2 bases and J by 5 bases, with 14 bases between the two germline ends. CDR3 loop: CASSLRRSWDEQYF. CDR3 DNA: TGCGCCAGCAGCTTAAGGCGGTCGTGGGACGAGCAGTACTTC.

The sample holds many counts of this clonotype. The chain uses TRBV5-1 and TRBJ2-2; D may be TRBD1 (5 bases). Between the trimmed V and J ends, which lost 1 base and 1 base, there was a span of 8 bases. From germline, CDR1 is SGHRS and CDR2 YFSETQ. The CDR3 extends over 15 amino acids. CDR3 DNA sequence: TGCGCCAGCAGCTTGAACAGGCTGAACACCGGGGAGCTGTTTTTT. Protein: CASSLNRLNTGELFF.

The sample holds many counts of this clonotype. The chain uses TRBV20-1 and TRBJ2-7, with D perhaps matching TRBD1 or TRBD2 (6 bases each). CDR1 and CDR2 (germline): DFQATT, SNEGSKA (reference sequence). The CDR3 consists of 17 residues. Between the trimmed V and J ends, which lost 1 base and 2 bases, there was a span of 21 bases. The CDR3 nucleotides read TGCAGTGCTAGAGCGGGGGCGGGTAACCACTTTACCTACGAGCAGTACTTC. Protein sequence: CSARAGAGNHFTYEQYF.

A few counts support this clonotype. The V call is TRBV5-1, the J call TRBJ2-5, with 12 bases that match TRBD2. Germline V gene sequence: CDR1 SGHRS, CDR2 YFSETQ. The CDR3 covers 15 residues. V dropped 2 bases and J dropped 11; count of bases not matched to a gene: 10. For the CDR3, the DNA is TGCGCCAGCAGCTTTTATTCTAGCGGGGGGGCCTCACAGTACTTC. Its protein is CASSFYSSGGASQYF. The full variable domain, its missing parts supplied by reference TRBV5-1 and TRBJ2-5, is KAGVTQTPRYLIKTRGQQVTLSCSPISGHRSVSWYQQTPGQGLQFLFEYFSETQRNKGNFPGRFSGRQFSNSRSEMNVSTLELGDSALYLCASSFYSSGGASQYFGPGTRLLVL.

In its sample, this clonotype was seen many times. The chain recombines TRBV5-1 with TRBJ2-7; maybe TRBD2 (5 bases). The CDR3 has 13 residues. Germline CDR1 SGHRS, CDR2 YFSETQ. V was cut by 4 bases and J by 5 bases, with 13 bases left in between. CDR3 sequence (DNA): TGCGCCAGCAGCCCTGGACTGGCAAACGAGCAGTACTTC. Its protein product is CASSPGLANEQYF.

This clonotype has ten or more counts. The CDR3 region is CRVGERANEQFF. The CDR3 nucleotides are TGCAGGGTGGGAGAGAGGGCCAATGAGCAGTTCTTC. This chain joins TRBV29-1 and TRBJ2-1; D is perhaps TRBD2 (5 bases). The germline V gene encodes CDR1 SQVTM and CDR2 ANQGSEA. The CDR3 contains 12 residues.

The chain has TRBV4-2 and TRBJ2-7; perhaps D is TRBD1 or TRBD2 (5 bases each). CDR3 size: 14 residues. V dropped 0 bases and J dropped 4 bases, with 10 bases sitting between them. Germline values: CDR1 LGHNA, CDR2 YNFKEQ. The CDR3 DNA reads as TGTGCCAGCAGCCAAGATGTGGGGGAATACGAGCAGTACTTC. Protein sequence: CASSQDVGEYEQYF.

V is TRBV4-3 and J is TRBJ1-1, with D possibly being TRBD1 (6 bases). The germline gives CDR1 LGHNA, CDR2 YSLEER. This CDR3 has 16 amino acids. Trimming left V 0 bases short and J 3 bases short, with 14 bases between. The CDR3: CASSQDGGGIDTEAFF. CDR3 sequence (DNA): TGCGCCAGCAGCCAAGACGGGGGGGGCATTGACACTGAAGCTTTCTTT.